The clone carrying this T cell receptor beta chain was observed many times. Its antigen is still unknown. TCRdb re-analysed the 5' RACE reads in MiXCR, keeping a single row per CDR3 protein. Of about 130,000 distinct CDR3 sequences in the sample, about 7% were seen once. The V and J ends lost 4 bases and 0 bases, in that order; junction bases with no gene match: 8. This CDR3 comprises 17 residues. The source of the sample is a study of CD8 T cells in ankylosing spondylitis. General study points: Seemingly characteristic of ankylosing spondylitis blood was a TCR beta motif consisting of under 10 highly homologous variants. Clones linked to disease were reported to show significant enrichment in matched ankylosing spondylitis synovial fluid.

The V call is TRBV12-3 or TRBV12-4, the J call TRBJ2-1, with 8 nucleotides matching TRBD1. The sample was blood, either unsorted or a sorted T cell fraction (not recorded which). The TCR originated in a female donor with ankylosing spondylitis or in good health (not recorded which). CDR3 loop: CASSSSPDRDSYNEQFF. The DNA for the CDR3 is TGTGCCAGCAGTTCCAGCCCGGACAGGGACTCCTACAATGAGCAGTTCTTC.